A selection of T cell receptor beta chains follows, all from one sample in a study of PD-L1 blockade in urothelial cancer. Only in-frame clones appear in the TCRdb table, and some are missing; sequencing was by immunoSEQ multiplex PCR. The sample yields tens of thousands of clones, 75% to 90% seen once. Sequencing used PBMCs, obtained around atezolizumab (anti-PD-L1) treatment. These receptors all stem from a man aged 55 to 70 with urothelial cancer. Both conserved end residues are part of each CDR3. The order of the fields is V gene, J gene, D gene, clone size, CDR3 protein, CDR3 DNA. A D gene is named only where the DNA matches it firmly. Where a row states a size, it is once, few, many or the class of an expanded clone; other rows omit it.

TRBV4-2	TRBJ1-3	TRBD1	NA	CASSEQTGGNTIYF	TGTGCCAGCAGCGAACAGACAGGGGGAAACACCATATATTTT
TRBV5-1	TRBJ1-2	TRBD1	NA	CASQATTGYVRYTF	TGCGCCAGCCAAGCTACGACAGGGTACGTTCGCTACACCTTC
TRBV5-6	TRBJ2-6	NA	NA	CASSLIGTPSGANVLTF	TGTGCCAGCAGCTTGATCGGGACACCTTCTGGGGCCAACGTCCTGACTTTC
TRBV14	TRBJ2-7	TRBD1	NA	CASSQAWGTALYEQYF	TGTGCCAGCAGCCAGGCCTGGGGGACAGCTCTTTACGAGCAGTACTTC
TRBV6-6	TRBJ2-7	NA	NA	CASSYSSSGEQYF	TGTGCCAGCAGTTACTCCTCTTCCGGCGAGCAGTACTTC
TRBV12-5	TRBJ1-1	NA	NA	CASGQLRWNLNTEAFF	TGTGCTAGTGGTCAACTGCGGTGGAACCTGAACACTGAAGCTTTCTTT
TRBV19	TRBJ2-5	TRBD1	NA	CASTTGTGGFLTQYF	TGTGCCAGTACCACCGGGACAGGGGGCTTTTTGACCCAGTACTTC
TRBV6-5	TRBJ1-2	NA	NA	CASSYGAGYGYTF	TGTGCCAGCAGTTACGGGGCAGGGTATGGCTACACCTTC
TRBV6-6	TRBJ2-6	TRBD1	NA	CASSYPQGAGANVLTF	TGTGCCAGCAGTTACCCACAGGGGGCTGGGGCCAACGTCCTGACTTTC
TRBV6-4	TRBJ2-1	TRBD2	NA	CASSDSSGGTSEQFF	TGTGCCAGCAGTGACTCTAGCGGGGGTACAAGTGAGCAGTTCTTC
TRBV7-8	TRBJ2-5	NA	NA	CASSLQETQYF	TGTGCCAGCAGCTTGCAGGAGACCCAGTACTTC
TRBV5-1	TRBJ2-1	TRBD2	NA	CASSLVRLAGAYSSYNEQFF	TGCGCCAGCAGCTTGGTGCGTCTAGCGGGGGCCTACTCCTCCTACAATGAGCAGTTCTTC
TRBV14	TRBJ2-5	TRBD1	NA	CASSQDKQGAYQETQYF	TGTGCCAGCAGCCAAGATAAACAGGGGGCGTATCAAGAGACCCAGTACTTC
TRBV2	TRBJ1-6	TRBD1	NA	CASRPTPTGVSPLHF	TGTGCCAGCAGACCCACCCCGACAGGGGTTTCACCCCTCCACTTT
TRBV7-2	TRBJ1-5	NA	NA	CASSQETVRPQHF	TGTGCCAGCAGCCAAGAGACAGTGAGGCCCCAGCATTTT
TRBV6-5	TRBJ1-2	TRBD1	few	CASRTGQGLSGYTF	TGTGCCAGCAGGACGGGACAGGGGTTGAGTGGCTACACCTTC
TRBV9	TRBJ2-3	TRBD2	NA	CASSENPGGADTQYF	TGTGCCAGCAGCGAGAATCCCGGGGGGGCAGATACGCAGTATTTT
TRBV6-4	TRBJ1-5	NA	NA	CASSVGGIGSNQPQHF	TGTGCCAGCAGTGTTGGGGGGATCGGTAGCAATCAGCCCCAGCATTTT
TRBV27	TRBJ2-3	TRBD1	NA	CASSSQRQGVSTDTQYF	TGTGCCAGCAGTTCCCAAAGACAGGGTGTTAGTACAGATACGCAGTATTTT
TRBV10-3	TRBJ2-1	TRBD1	once	CAIAPRDRDYNEQFF	TGTGCCATCGCACCCCGGGACAGGGACTACAATGAGCAGTTCTTC
TRBV5-1	TRBJ1-4	NA	NA	CASSSGPSGTNEKLFF	TGCGCCAGCAGCTCAGGCCCGTCAGGGACTAATGAAAAACTGTTTTTT